The next 9 T cell receptor beta chains were all read from a single sample in a study of T cells in Graves' hyperthyroidism and ophthalmopathy. Amplification yielded TCR beta CDR3 regions, with RNA transcripts as the source. The TCR CDR3 was amplified in a first-round RT-PCR using the HTBI primer set. TCRdb fed the multiplex PCR reads into MiXCR, producing one record per CDR3 protein. The sample has 550,000 to 650,000 distinct CDR3 sequences; approximately 15% are singletons. Sequenced input: blood. The receptors stem from a woman aged 40-49 years with Graves' hyperthyroidism.

Notes on this clonotype: With a much larger clone just one base away, this may be a read error. The chain links TRBV7-2 to TRBJ2-1; 10 bases are shared with TRBD2. CDR1 and CDR2 (germline): SGHTA, FQGNSA. The CDR3 runs to 14 residues. CDR3 nucleotide sequence: TGTGCCGGCAGCTTAGGGACTAGCGCCCATGAGCAGTTCTTC. Protein sequence: CAGSLGTSAHEQFF.

This clonotype was seen ten or more times. The J gene is TRBJ1-1, the V gene TRBV18; a weak D match, TRBD1 (6 bases). V lost 2 bases, J lost 1 base, and 8 bases lay in between. The germline gives CDR1 KGHSH, CDR2 LQKENI. The CDR3 contains 14 residues. CDR3 sequence (DNA): TGTGCCAGCTCACCAGGGACACAGAACACTGAAGCTTTCTTT. Its translation: CASSPGTQNTEAFF.

The J gene is TRBJ2-7, the V gene TRBV29-1; D tentatively fits TRBD1 or TRBD2 (5 bases each). The germline gives CDR1 SQVTM, CDR2 ANQGSEA. V was shortened by 0 bases and J by 3 bases, with 12 bases between the two germline ends. This CDR3 has 14 amino acids. CDR3 in amino acids: CSVEEVHGGYEQYF. DNA of the CDR3: TGCAGCGTTGAAGAGGTACATGGGGGCTACGAGCAGTACTTC.

This clonotype was seen many times. V usage is TRBV20-1 and J usage is TRBJ2-3; TRBD2 matches 10 bases. Trimming cost V 3 bases and J 3 bases; bases outside gene matches: 9. CDR1 and CDR2 from the germline V gene are DFQATT and SNEGSKA (reference sequence). This CDR3 is built from 16 residues. CDR3: CSARPISSGSTDTQYF. CDR3 nucleotide sequence: TGCAGTGCTAGGCCAATTTCTAGCGGGAGTACAGATACGCAGTATTTT.

The chain combines TRBV19 with TRBJ1-5; D is ambiguous. The germline gives CDR1 LNHDA, CDR2 SQIVND (reference sequence). Trimming took off 3 bases at V and 7 bases at J, with 19 bases between the two ends. The CDR3 is 16 residues long. Written as DNA, the CDR3 is TGTGCCAGTAGTATCTCCGGGGTGTTGTTAGCGCAGCCCCAGCATTTT. Translating gives CASSISGVLLAQPQHF.

This clonotype came up once. The V call is TRBV4-1, the J call TRBJ2-7, with 7 bases aligning to TRBD1. The junction had 5 bases not matched to a gene; V was cut back by 0 bases and J by 0 bases. Germline V gene sequence: CDR1 MGHRA, CDR2 YSYEKL. The CDR3 runs to 16 residues. The CDR3 is CASSQEGTAASYEQYF. The CDR3 coding sequence is TGCGCCAGCAGCCAAGAAGGGACAGCCGCCTCCTACGAGCAGTACTTC.

The chain has TRBV5-1 and TRBJ2-3, with D possibly being TRBD2 (6 bases). CDR3 length: 15 amino acids. Trimming pared 0 bases from V and 0 bases from J, leaving 8 bases between. Looked up from germline, CDR1 is SGHRS and CDR2 is YFSETQ. The CDR3 DNA reads TGCGCCAGCAGCTTGGCGGGGGATAGCACAGATACGCAGTATTTT. Its protein is CASSLAGDSTDTQYF.

This clonotype was found many times. The rearrangement joins TRBV6-1 to TRBJ2-7; no clear D gene. V gave up 6 bases and J gave up 1 base, with 13 bases separating them. CDR3 length: 14 residues. Looked up from germline, CDR1 is MNHNS and CDR2 is SASEGT. DNA of the CDR3: TGTGCCAGCAGCCGCAGGACGACGTCCTACGAGCAGTACTTC. Amino acids: CASSRRTTSYEQYF.

This clonotype turned up a few times. This chain connects TRBV15 to TRBJ1-6; D remains ambiguous. Trimming removed 7 bases from V and 5 bases from J, with 15 bases in between. Germline V lookup: CDR1 LNHNV, CDR2 YYDKDF (reference sequence). This CDR3 has 15 amino acids. CDR3: CATTKGGPDNSPLHF. CDR3 DNA: TGTGCCACCACCAAAGGCGGACCAGATAATTCACCCCTCCACTTT. The whole variable domain, remainder taken from reference TRBV15 and TRBJ1-6, is DAMVIQNPRYQVTQFGKPVTLSCSQTLNHNVMYWYQQKSSQAPKLLFHYYDKDFNNEADTPDNFQSRRPNTSFCFLDIRSPGLGDTAMYLCATTKGGPDNSPLHFGNGTRLTVT.